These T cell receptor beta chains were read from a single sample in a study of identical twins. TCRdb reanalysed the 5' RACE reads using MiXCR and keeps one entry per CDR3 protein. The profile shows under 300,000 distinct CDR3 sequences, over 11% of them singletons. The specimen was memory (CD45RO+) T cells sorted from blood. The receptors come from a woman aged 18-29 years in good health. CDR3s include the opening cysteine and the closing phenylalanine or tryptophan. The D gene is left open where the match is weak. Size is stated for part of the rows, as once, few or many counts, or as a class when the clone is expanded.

CDR3 protein: CASISATTRTGELFF; CDR3 DNA: TGTGCCAGCATCAGCGCCACAACCCGGACCGGGGAGCTGTTTTTT; clone size: .; D gene: .; CDR3 length: 15; V gene: TRBV6-1; J gene: TRBJ2-2
CDR3 protein: CSASGGSSYNSPLHF; CDR3 DNA: TGCAGTGCTAGCGGCGGGAGCTCCTATAATTCACCCCTCCACTTT; clone size: .; D gene: .; CDR3 length: 15; V gene: TRBV20-1; J gene: TRBJ1-6
CDR3 protein: CASSRLAGEGTGELFF; CDR3 DNA: TGTGCCAGCAGTAGACTAGCGGGAGAGGGCACCGGGGAGCTGTTTTTT; clone size: few; D gene: TRBD2; CDR3 length: 16; V gene: TRBV7-7; J gene: TRBJ2-2
CDR3 protein: CASSDLQGAGEQFF; CDR3 DNA: TGTGCCAGCAGCGATCTACAGGGGGCGGGTGAGCAGTTCTTC; clone size: .; D gene: TRBD1; CDR3 length: 14; V gene: TRBV3-1; J gene: TRBJ2-1
CDR3 protein: CASSLGGFADTQYF; CDR3 DNA: TGCGCCAGCAGCTTGGGGGGGTTCGCAGATACGCAGTATTTT; clone size: many; D gene: .; CDR3 length: 14; V gene: TRBV5-1; J gene: TRBJ2-3
CDR3 protein: CSASAGYGYTF; CDR3 DNA: TGCAGTGCTTCCGCGGGGTATGGCTACACCTTC; clone size: .; D gene: .; CDR3 length: 11; V gene: TRBV20-1; J gene: TRBJ1-2
CDR3 protein: CASFAGGASETQYF; CDR3 DNA: TGTGCGTCCTTCGCGGGGGGGGCAAGCGAGACCCAGTACTTC; clone size: .; D gene: TRBD2; CDR3 length: 14; V gene: TRBV6-1; J gene: TRBJ2-5
CDR3 protein: CASSEYPQGTGGYTF; CDR3 DNA: TGTGCCAGCAGTGAATATCCACAGGGGACCGGTGGCTACACCTTC; clone size: few; D gene: TRBD1; CDR3 length: 15; V gene: TRBV25-1; J gene: TRBJ1-2
CDR3 protein: CASSLLRQLHTEAFF; CDR3 DNA: TGTGCCAGCAGCTTATTACGACAGCTTCACACTGAAGCTTTCTTT; clone size: many; D gene: .; CDR3 length: 15; V gene: TRBV7-9; J gene: TRBJ1-1
CDR3 protein: CATTTGGRGIAFF; CDR3 DNA: TGTGCCACCACCACCGGGGGGCGGGGCATTGCTTTCTTT; clone size: .; D gene: .; CDR3 length: 13; V gene: TRBV15; J gene: TRBJ1-1
CDR3 protein: CSALGTGTSGRETQYF; CDR3 DNA: TGCAGTGCCCTAGGAACCGGGACTAGCGGGAGAGAGACCCAGTACTTC; clone size: few; D gene: TRBD2; CDR3 length: 16; V gene: TRBV20-1; J gene: TRBJ2-5
CDR3 protein: CASSGGRNNYGYTF; CDR3 DNA: TGTGCCAGCAGCGGGGGACGGAATAACTATGGCTACACCTTC; clone size: few; D gene: .; CDR3 length: 14; V gene: TRBV11-2; J gene: TRBJ1-2
CDR3 protein: CASSSRSGANVLTF; CDR3 DNA: TGTGCCAGCTCTTCGAGGTCTGGGGCCAACGTCCTGACTTTC; clone size: many; D gene: .; CDR3 length: 14; V gene: TRBV12-3/TRBV12-4; J gene: TRBJ2-6
CDR3 protein: CASSLDPGKGEQYF; CDR3 DNA: TGTGCCAGCAGCTTAGATCCCGGGAAAGGCGAGCAGTACTTC; clone size: .; D gene: .; CDR3 length: 14; V gene: TRBV11-2; J gene: TRBJ2-7
CDR3 protein: CASKTGEDTEAFF; CDR3 DNA: TGCGCCAGCAAAACAGGGGAGGACACTGAAGCTTTCTTT; clone size: few; D gene: TRBD1; CDR3 length: 13; V gene: TRBV5-1; J gene: TRBJ1-1
CDR3 protein: CASTPRLRDNEQFF; CDR3 DNA: TGTGCCAGCACCCCAAGGTTGCGGGATAATGAGCAGTTCTTC; clone size: few; D gene: .; CDR3 length: 14; V gene: TRBV9; J gene: TRBJ2-1
CDR3 protein: CASRATDTQYF; CDR3 DNA: TGTGCCAGCAGGGCGACAGATACGCAGTATTTT; clone size: .; D gene: .; CDR3 length: 11; V gene: TRBV7-9; J gene: TRBJ2-3
CDR3 protein: CASSPRGEGDTQYF; CDR3 DNA: TGTGCCAGCAGTCCTAGGGGGGAGGGAGATACGCAGTATTTT; clone size: .; D gene: .; CDR3 length: 14; V gene: TRBV12-3/TRBV12-4; J gene: TRBJ2-3
CDR3 protein: CASSSISKGANTGELFF; CDR3 DNA: TGTGCCAGCAGCTCAATCTCGAAGGGGGCGAACACCGGGGAGCTGTTTTTT; clone size: few; D gene: .; CDR3 length: 17; V gene: TRBV5-6; J gene: TRBJ2-2
CDR3 protein: CASRNREANEQFF; CDR3 DNA: TGTGCCAGCAGGAATCGGGAGGCCAATGAGCAGTTCTTC; clone size: .; D gene: TRBD2; CDR3 length: 13; V gene: TRBV12-3/TRBV12-4; J gene: TRBJ2-1
CDR3 protein: CASGFPSAGELFF; CDR3 DNA: TGTGCTAGTGGTTTCCCTAGTGCCGGGGAGCTGTTTTTT; clone size: .; D gene: .; CDR3 length: 13; V gene: TRBV12-5; J gene: TRBJ2-2
CDR3 protein: CASSDDSPETQYF; CDR3 DNA: TGTGCCAGCAGTGACGACAGTCCGGAGACCCAGTACTTC; clone size: .; D gene: .; CDR3 length: 13; V gene: TRBV2; J gene: TRBJ2-5
CDR3 protein: CASSLVAGTDTQYF; CDR3 DNA: TGTGCCAGCAGCTTGGTAGCGGGCACAGATACGCAGTATTTT; clone size: many; D gene: .; CDR3 length: 14; V gene: TRBV7-9; J gene: TRBJ2-3
CDR3 protein: CASSENSGGAYEQFF; CDR3 DNA: TGTGCCAGCAGTGAAAATAGCGGGGGGGCCTATGAGCAGTTCTTC; clone size: .; D gene: TRBD2; CDR3 length: 15; V gene: TRBV6-1; J gene: TRBJ2-1
CDR3 protein: CASRGSVSYNEQFF; CDR3 DNA: TGCGCCAGCAGAGGTTCGGTGTCCTACAATGAGCAGTTCTTC; clone size: few; D gene: .; CDR3 length: 14; V gene: TRBV5-1; J gene: TRBJ2-1
CDR3 protein: CASTRDYLTDTQYF; CDR3 DNA: TGTGCCAGCACCCGGGACTACCTAACAGATACGCAGTATTTT; clone size: few; D gene: TRBD2; CDR3 length: 14; V gene: TRBV6-1; J gene: TRBJ2-3
CDR3 protein: CASSLQDKYTEAFF; CDR3 DNA: TGTGCCAGCAGCTTACAAGACAAGTACACTGAAGCTTTCTTT; clone size: few; D gene: .; CDR3 length: 14; V gene: TRBV11-2; J gene: TRBJ1-1
CDR3 protein: CASRPGLAGDSYEQYF; CDR3 DNA: TGTGCCAGCAGGCCGGGACTAGCGGGGGACTCCTACGAGCAGTACTTC; clone size: .; D gene: TRBD2; CDR3 length: 16; V gene: TRBV7-2; J gene: TRBJ2-7
CDR3 protein: CASSPQDAYGYTF; CDR3 DNA: TGTGCCAGCTCACCACAGGACGCCTATGGCTACACCTTC; clone size: many; D gene: .; CDR3 length: 13; V gene: TRBV18; J gene: TRBJ1-2
CDR3 protein: CASSVGPFSGRGSNEQFF; CDR3 DNA: TGTGCCAGCAGCGTAGGACCCTTTAGCGGGAGAGGTTCGAATGAGCAGTTCTTC; clone size: .; D gene: TRBD2; CDR3 length: 18; V gene: TRBV11-1; J gene: TRBJ2-1
CDR3 protein: CAWSPYGETQYF; CDR3 DNA: TGTGCCTGGAGCCCCTACGGGGAGACCCAGTACTTC; clone size: .; D gene: .; CDR3 length: 12; V gene: TRBV30; J gene: TRBJ2-5
CDR3 protein: CASTGSVGRGEQFF; CDR3 DNA: TGTGCCAGCACAGGGTCAGTGGGCCGGGGTGAGCAGTTCTTC; clone size: .; D gene: .; CDR3 length: 14; V gene: TRBV28; J gene: TRBJ2-1
CDR3 protein: CASKREGLNEQYF; CDR3 DNA: TGTGCCAGCAAGAGGGAGGGCCTCAACGAGCAGTACTTC; clone size: few; D gene: TRBD2; CDR3 length: 13; V gene: TRBV27; J gene: TRBJ2-7
CDR3 protein: CASKDRSGNTIYF; CDR3 DNA: TGTGCCAGCAAGGACCGGTCTGGAAACACCATATATTTT; clone size: .; D gene: .; CDR3 length: 13; V gene: TRBV6-4; J gene: TRBJ1-3
CDR3 protein: CASSLAALNEQFF; CDR3 DNA: TGTGCCAGCAGCTTAGCGGCCTTAAATGAGCAGTTCTTC; clone size: few; D gene: .; CDR3 length: 13; V gene: TRBV11-3; J gene: TRBJ2-1
CDR3 protein: CASSYSKFGGYEQFF; CDR3 DNA: TGTGCCAGCAGTTACTCGAAATTCGGGGGCTATGAGCAGTTCTTC; clone size: .; D gene: .; CDR3 length: 15; V gene: TRBV6-5; J gene: TRBJ2-1
CDR3 protein: CASSRTLSYNEQFF; CDR3 DNA: TGCGCCAGCAGCCGGACACTTTCCTACAATGAGCAGTTCTTC; clone size: few; D gene: .; CDR3 length: 14; V gene: TRBV5-1; J gene: TRBJ2-1
CDR3 protein: CASSHIPLAGRPTEAFF; CDR3 DNA: TGTGCCAGCAGCCACATCCCTCTGGCAGGGCGGCCCACTGAAGCTTTCTTT; clone size: many; D gene: .; CDR3 length: 17; V gene: TRBV25-1; J gene: TRBJ1-1
CDR3 protein: CASRGGPPSNYGYTF; CDR3 DNA: TGCGCCAGCCGGGGAGGGCCTCCATCTAACTATGGCTACACCTTC; clone size: few; D gene: .; CDR3 length: 15; V gene: TRBV5-1; J gene: TRBJ1-2
CDR3 protein: CASSLEGSEEEQYF; CDR3 DNA: TGCGCCAGCAGCTTGGAGGGGTCCGAGGAGGAGCAGTACTTC; clone size: many; D gene: .; CDR3 length: 14; V gene: TRBV5-1; J gene: TRBJ2-7
CDR3 protein: CASRYTENTGELFF; CDR3 DNA: TGTGCCAGCAGGTACACAGAGAACACCGGGGAGCTGTTTTTT; clone size: .; D gene: .; CDR3 length: 14; V gene: TRBV6-5; J gene: TRBJ2-2
CDR3 protein: CASSLEPGRREQYF; CDR3 DNA: TGTGCCAGCAGCTTAGAGCCGGGCCGTAGAGAGCAGTACTTC; clone size: many; D gene: .; CDR3 length: 14; V gene: TRBV11-2; J gene: TRBJ2-7
CDR3 protein: CSVRTSGSYVDEQYF; CDR3 DNA: TGCAGTGTCAGGACTAGCGGGAGTTACGTCGACGAGCAGTACTTC; clone size: .; D gene: TRBD2; CDR3 length: 15; V gene: TRBV29-1; J gene: TRBJ2-7
CDR3 protein: CASSPGQGGYEQYF; CDR3 DNA: TGCGCCAGCAGCCCCGGACAGGGGGGCTACGAGCAGTACTTC; clone size: many; D gene: TRBD1; CDR3 length: 14; V gene: TRBV5-1; J gene: TRBJ2-7
CDR3 protein: CASRPQGISPLQVQYF; CDR3 DNA: TGTGCCAGCAGACCACAGGGAATATCTCCGTTGCAAGTGCAGTACTTC; clone size: few; D gene: .; CDR3 length: 16; V gene: TRBV6-1; J gene: TRBJ2-7
CDR3 protein: CSAILITDTQYF; CDR3 DNA: TGCAGTGCTATTCTAATCACAGATACGCAGTATTTT; clone size: many; D gene: .; CDR3 length: 12; V gene: TRBV20-1; J gene: TRBJ2-3
CDR3 protein: CASSPSGTTAYEQYF; CDR3 DNA: TGTGCCAGCAGCCCCAGTGGGACTACAGCCTACGAGCAGTACTTC; clone size: few; D gene: TRBD2; CDR3 length: 15; V gene: TRBV7-2; J gene: TRBJ2-7
CDR3 protein: CSVLDRGNEKLFF; CDR3 DNA: TGCAGTGTACTGGACAGGGGGAATGAAAAACTGTTTTTT; clone size: .; D gene: TRBD1; CDR3 length: 13; V gene: TRBV20-1; J gene: TRBJ1-4